The sequence of this T cell receptor beta chain was determined in a study of shared clonotypes between healthy human individuals. This table comes from immunoSEQ multiplex PCR, and its TCRdb copy is limited to in-frame clones, with some not included. The sample yields about 1.1 million clones, around 77% seen once. Overall study results and limits: Clonotypes that were shared across a few donors made up 4% to 6% of naive CD4 clonotypes.

A note on this clone: Its target is not known.

Germline CDR1 reads SGHVS; CDR2 reads FNYEAQ. Trimming stripped 1 base from V and 4 bases from J, with 5 bases between. This CDR3 has 12 residues. V usage is TRBV7-6 and J usage is TRBJ2-7; D is uncertain. This receptor was identified in a young man in good health. Some clones in this sample may be carry-over from other donors' samples. Input material: memory CD4+ T cells from PBMCs. Subset specified: CD45RA-negative fraction. CDR3 bases: TGTGCCAGCAGCTTAGTGTGGTACGAGCAGTACTTC. Translated: CASSLVWYEQYF.